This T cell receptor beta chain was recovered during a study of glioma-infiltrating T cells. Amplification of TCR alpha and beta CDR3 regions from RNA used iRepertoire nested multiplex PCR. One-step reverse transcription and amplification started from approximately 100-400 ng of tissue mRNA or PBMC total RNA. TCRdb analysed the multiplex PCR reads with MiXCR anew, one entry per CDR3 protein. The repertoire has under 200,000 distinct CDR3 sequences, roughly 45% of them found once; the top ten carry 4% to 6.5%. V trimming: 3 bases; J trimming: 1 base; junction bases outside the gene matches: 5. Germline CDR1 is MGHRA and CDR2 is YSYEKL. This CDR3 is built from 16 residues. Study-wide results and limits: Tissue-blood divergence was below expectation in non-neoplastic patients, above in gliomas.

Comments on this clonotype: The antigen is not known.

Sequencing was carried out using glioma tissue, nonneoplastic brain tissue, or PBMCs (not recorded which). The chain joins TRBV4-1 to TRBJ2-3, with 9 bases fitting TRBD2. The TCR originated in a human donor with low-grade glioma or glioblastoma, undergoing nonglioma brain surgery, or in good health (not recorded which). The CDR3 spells CASSQVLAGGTDTQYF. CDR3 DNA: TGCGCCAGCAGCCAGGTATTAGCGGGAGGCACAGATACGCAGTATTTT.